The next 14 T cell receptor beta chains were all read from a single sample in a study of T-cell reconstitution after alpha-beta-depleted transplantation in children. TCRbeta library preparation incorporated unique molecular identifiers. TCRdb independently ran MiXCR on the PCR reads; one entry per CDR3 protein. The sample has 150,000 to 250,000 distinct CDR3 sequences, roughly 15% seen once. Source: PBMCs from the stem cell graft donor, taken from the stem cell graft. The receptor source for this set is a human donor who donated a stem cell graft to a child with acute lymphoblastic leukemia.

This chain connects TRBV20-1 to TRBJ2-7; TRBD2 matches at 10 bases. Germline CDR1 DFQATT, CDR2 SNEGSKA (reference sequence). The length of the CDR3 is 15 residues. The V gene end was trimmed by 0 bases and the J gene end by 3 bases; junction bases not matched to a gene: 5. The CDR3 DNA is TGCAGTGCTAGAGATCACCTAGCGGGAGTCTACGAGCAGTACTTC. It translates to CSARDHLAGVYEQYF.

In this sample, this clonotype turned up many times. The CDR3 loop is CASSLATGYEQYF. The DNA for the CDR3 is TGTGCCAGCAGCTTAGCCACAGGATACGAGCAGTACTTC. The V and J genes are TRBV7-2 and TRBJ2-7; D may be TRBD1 (5 bases). The germline CDR1 and CDR2 sequences are SGHTA and FQGNSA. Trimming took off 0 bases at V and 4 bases at J, with 7 bases between the two ends. The CDR3 sequence is 13 residues long.

This clonotype was detected many times. The chain links TRBV25-1 to TRBJ1-2; a weak D match, TRBD1 (5 bases). V shed 4 bases and J shed 3 bases, with 18 bases lying between them. This CDR3 is built from 16 residues. Germline V CDR1 and CDR2: MGHDK, SYGVNS. For the CDR3, the DNA is TGTGCCAGCAGTGGACAGTGGGGTCCTTTTTACTATGGCTACACCTTC. Its protein product is CASSGQWGPFYYGYTF.

This clonotype was detected ten times or more. The chain combines TRBV6-5 with TRBJ1-6; no clear D gene. CDR1 is MNHEY and CDR2 is SVGAGI in the germline V gene. The length of the CDR3 is 15 residues. V shed 0 bases and J shed 5 bases, with 8 bases lying between them. For the CDR3, the DNA is TGTGCCAGCAGTTACTCTGCCGGAAATAATTCACCCCTCCACTTT. Protein sequence: CASSYSAGNNSPLHF.

This clonotype was detected ten times or more. The missing conserved phenylalanine or tryptophan at the end of this CDR3 makes a read error likely. The DNA is left out, because the CDR3 cannot be placed on it with certainty; the CDR3 is given as TCRdb lists it. The chain is built from TRBV9 and TRBJ2-1; the table's D call TRBD2 went unverified against the DNA. CDR1 is SGDLS, CDR2 YYNGEE, per germline. The CDR3 numbers 11 amino acids, ends counted. The CDR3 loop is CASSVSRQGSL.

This clonotype was seen ten or more times. Germline and junction disagree at one end, which may indicate a read error. V is TRBV12-3 or TRBV12-4 and J is TRBJ2-1; D call uncertain. The CDR3 loop spans 16 amino acids. The CDR3 region has the DNA TGTGCCAGCAGTTTTGTTCTAGATTTTACCGACAACGAGCAGTTCTTC. It yields the protein CASSFVLDFTDNEQFF.

The sample holds many counts of this clonotype. The V call is TRBV9, the J call TRBJ2-7; TRBD2 aligns across 14 bases. Trimming at V came to 2 bases and at J to 3 bases, leaving 7 bases not matched to a gene. Germline loops: CDR1 SGDLS, CDR2 YYNGEE. CDR3 length equals 17 residues. The CDR3 DNA reads TGTGCCAGCAGCGTGGGTGGGACTAGCGGGAGATTCTACGAGCAGTACTTC. It translates to CASSVGGTSGRFYEQYF. The entire variable domain, with the rest obtained from reference TRBV9 and TRBJ2-7, is as follows: DSGVTQTPKHLITATGQRVTLRCSPRSGDLSVYWYQQSLDQGLQFLIQYYNGEERAKGNILERFSAQQFPDLHSELNLSSLELGDSALYFCASSVGGTSGRFYEQYFGPGTRLTVT.

This clonotype appeared a few times. This rearrangement joins TRBV7-8 to TRBJ1-2; D remains ambiguous. V was cut by 3 bases and J by 1 base, with 12 bases left in between. Germline V gene sequence: CDR1 SGHVS, CDR2 FQNEAQ. The length of the CDR3 is 15 residues. CDR3 sequence (DNA): TGTGCCAGCAGCTTTGACGGATGGAGTAACTATGGCTACACCTTC. Protein sequence: CASSFDGWSNYGYTF.

This clonotype was seen a handful of times. The V gene is TRBV11-2, the J gene TRBJ2-5, with 10 bases fitting TRBD2. This CDR3 contains 16 residues. Germline V gives CDR1 SGHAT, CDR2 FQNNGV. Trimming cost V 3 bases and J 3 bases; bases outside gene matches: 7. The CDR3 reads CASSLGALAGEETQYF. CDR3 coding DNA: TGTGCCAGCAGCTTGGGGGCTCTAGCGGGAGAAGAGACCCAGTACTTC.

The table lists this clonotype with a few counts. One end of the junction fails to match germline, which may point to a read error. The chain is built from TRBV6-1 and TRBJ1-1; D unresolved. Germline V gene lookup returns CDR1 MNHNS and CDR2 SASEGT. The CDR3 is 13 residues long. This CDR3 reads CASSGRHNSEAFF. The CDR3 DNA follows: TGTGCCAGCAGTGGCCGACATAACAGTGAAGCTTTCTTT.

This clonotype appeared many times. This chain uses TRBV4-2 with TRBJ1-1; D might be TRBD1 (5 bases). Trimming cost V 3 bases and J 1 base, with 21 bases left between them. The CDR3 runs to 18 residues. CDR1 and CDR2 (germline): LGHNA, YNFKEQ. The CDR3: CASSHWGRESQRNTEAFF. DNA of the CDR3: TGTGCCAGCAGCCACTGGGGGAGGGAATCGCAGAGGAACACTGAAGCTTTCTTT.

This clonotype has ten or more counts. CDR3 region: CASSQVLANTGELFF. In DNA, the CDR3 is TGCGCCAGCAGCCAAGTCCTAGCGAACACCGGGGAGCTGTTTTTT. The genes are TRBV4-1 and TRBJ2-2, with D unclear. Trimming shortened V by 1 base and J by 0 bases, and 6 bases separated the two germline ends. Germline values: CDR1 MGHRA, CDR2 YSYEKL. The CDR3 totals 15 residues.

This clonotype appeared many times. The rearrangement uses TRBV7-2 and TRBJ2-7, with 8 bases identical to TRBD1. V lost 1 base, J lost 4 bases, and 6 bases stayed unmatched. This CDR3 region has 15 residues. CDR1 and CDR2 from the germline V gene are SGHTA and FQGNSA. The CDR3 coding sequence is TGTGCCAGCAGCTTAGTGACAGGGGAATCGTACGAGCAGTACTTC. This translates into CASSLVTGESYEQYF. The variable domain in full, with the rest retrieved from reference TRBV7-2 and TRBJ2-7, is GAGVSQSPSNKVTEKGKDVELRCDPISGHTALYWYRQSLGQGLEFLIYFQGNSAPDKSGLPSDRFSAERTGGSVSTLTIQRTQQEDSAVYLCASSLVTGESYEQYFGPGTRLTVT.

The chain combines TRBV12-3 or TRBV12-4 with TRBJ2-7; 7 bases line up with TRBD2. The CDR3 has 15 amino acids. V trimming: 1 base; J trimming: 3 bases; junction bases outside the gene matches: 6. CDR3: CASSLDAGEFYEQYF. The CDR3 bases are TGTGCCAGCAGTTTAGACGCGGGAGAGTTCTACGAGCAGTACTTC.